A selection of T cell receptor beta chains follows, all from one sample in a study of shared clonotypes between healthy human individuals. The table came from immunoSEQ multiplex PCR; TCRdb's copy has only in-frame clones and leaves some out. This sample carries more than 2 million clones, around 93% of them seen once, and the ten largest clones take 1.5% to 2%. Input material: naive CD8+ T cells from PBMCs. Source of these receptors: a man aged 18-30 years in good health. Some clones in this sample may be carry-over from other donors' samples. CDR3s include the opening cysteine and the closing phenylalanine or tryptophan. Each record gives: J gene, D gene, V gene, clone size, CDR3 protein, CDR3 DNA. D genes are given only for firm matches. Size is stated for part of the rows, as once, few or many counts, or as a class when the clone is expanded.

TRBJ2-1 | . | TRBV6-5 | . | CASSSHTSMEQFF | TGTGCCAGCAGTTCCCATACGAGCATGGAGCAGTTCTTC
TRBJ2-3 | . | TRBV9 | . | CASSVGVWDTDTQYF | TGTGCCAGCAGCGTAGGGGTGTGGGACACAGATACGCAGTATTTT
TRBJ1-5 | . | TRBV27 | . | CASGRVGTPLGSQHF | TGTGCCAGCGGTAGGGTTGGGACACCCTTGGGGTCCCAGCATTTT
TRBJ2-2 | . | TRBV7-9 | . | CASSLSYVNTGELFF | TGTGCCAGCAGCTTAAGTTATGTGAACACCGGGGAGCTGTTTTTT
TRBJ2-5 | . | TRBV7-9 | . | CASSLAEGEGETQYF | TGTGCCAGCAGCTTAGCTGAGGGAGAAGGTGAGACCCAGTACTTC
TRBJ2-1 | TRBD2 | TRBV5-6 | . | CASSLVVSGGYNEQFF | TGTGCCAGCAGCTTGGTGGTTAGCGGGGGGTACAATGAGCAGTTCTTC
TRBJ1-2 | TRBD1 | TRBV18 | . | CASSLGTGDQANYGYTF | TGTGCCAGCTCACTGGGGACAGGGGACCAAGCTAACTATGGCTACACCTTC
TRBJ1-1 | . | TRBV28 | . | CASSLIGRGGDLNTEAFF | TGTGCCAGCAGTTTGATTGGTCGAGGGGGGGACTTGAACACTGAAGCTTTCTTT
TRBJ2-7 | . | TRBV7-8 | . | CASSLQVEQYF | TGTGCCAGCAGCTTACAGGTCGAGCAGTACTTC
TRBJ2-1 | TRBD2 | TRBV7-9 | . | CASSIHSLAGPYNEQFF | TGTGCCAGCAGCATACACTCTCTAGCGGGACCCTACAATGAGCAGTTCTTC
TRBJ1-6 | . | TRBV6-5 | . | CASSKNRVLALHF | TGTGCCAGCAGCAAGAACAGGGTTCTGGCCCTCCACTTT
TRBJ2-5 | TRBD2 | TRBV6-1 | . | CASSGWAGGLQETQYF | TGTGCCAGCAGTGGGTGGGCGGGAGGTCTCCAAGAGACCCAGTACTTC
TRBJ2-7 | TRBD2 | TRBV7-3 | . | CASSPAGAGTYEQYF | TGTGCCAGCAGTCCGGCGGGAGCGGGGACCTACGAGCAGTACTTC
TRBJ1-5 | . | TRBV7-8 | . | CASSLEGGQPQHF | TGTGCCAGCAGCTTAGAAGGCGGGCAGCCCCAGCATTTT
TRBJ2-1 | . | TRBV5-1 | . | CASSLATGNEQFF | TGCGCCAGCAGCTTGGCCACGGGGAATGAGCAGTTCTTC
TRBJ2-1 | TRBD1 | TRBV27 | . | CASSVDRGPFFEQFF | TGTGCCAGCAGTGTAGACAGGGGCCCTTTCTTTGAGCAGTTCTTC
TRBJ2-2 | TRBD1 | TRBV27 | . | CASSLSRGPGELFF | TGTGCCAGCAGTTTATCGAGGGGGCCCGGGGAGCTGTTTTTT
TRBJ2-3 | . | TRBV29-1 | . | CSVVPPSTDTQYF | TGCAGCGTTGTGCCCCCCAGCACAGATACGCAGTATTTT
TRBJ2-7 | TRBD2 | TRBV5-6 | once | CASSTGLASRSTYEQYF | TGTGCCAGCAGCACCGGACTAGCGAGTCGCAGCACCTACGAGCAGTACTTC
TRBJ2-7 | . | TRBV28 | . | CASSIETGRPHEQYF | TGTGCCAGCAGTATCGAGACAGGACGACCCCACGAGCAGTACTTC
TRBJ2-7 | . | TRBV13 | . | CASSPPGSYEQYF | TGTGCCAGCAGCCCCCCAGGGTCCTACGAGCAGTACTTC
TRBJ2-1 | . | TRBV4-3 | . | CASSQERSDPFKFF | TGCGCCAGCAGCCAAGAACGATCGGACCCCTTCAAGTTCTTC
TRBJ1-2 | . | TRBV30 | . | CAWRHTGTPAYYGYTF | TGTGCCTGGAGGCATACCGGGACGCCCGCTTACTATGGCTACACCTTC
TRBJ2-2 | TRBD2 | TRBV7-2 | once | CASSSGLAGGYTGELFF | TGTGCCAGCAGCTCCGGACTAGCGGGAGGTTACACCGGGGAGCTGTTTTTT
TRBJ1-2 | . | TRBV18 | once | CASSEGDPYGYTF | TGTGCCAGCTCCGAAGGGGATCCCTATGGCTACACCTTC
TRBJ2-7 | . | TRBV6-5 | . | CASSYDPRGREQYF | TGTGCCAGCAGTTACGACCCCCGAGGCCGCGAGCAGTACTTC
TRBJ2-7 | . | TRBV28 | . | CASSLYAWGGSYEQYF | TGTGCCAGCAGTTTATACGCCTGGGGCGGCTCCTACGAGCAGTACTTC
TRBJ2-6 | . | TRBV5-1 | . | CASSFGGYRDSGANVLTF | TGCGCCAGCAGCTTCGGAGGTTACAGGGACTCTGGGGCCAACGTCCTGACTTTC
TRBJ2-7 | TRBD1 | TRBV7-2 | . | CASSWRSGQGVLEQYF | TGTGCCAGCAGCTGGAGGAGTGGACAGGGGGTCCTCGAGCAGTACTTC
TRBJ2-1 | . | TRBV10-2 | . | CASTIKSRSFEQFF | TGCGCCAGCACAATAAAAAGCCGCTCTTTTGAGCAGTTCTTC
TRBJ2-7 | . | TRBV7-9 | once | CASSLVRSYEQYF | TGTGCCAGCAGCTTAGTTCGTTCCTACGAGCAGTACTTC
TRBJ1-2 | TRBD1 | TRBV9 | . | CASSVSLSGTGGGLYGYTF | TGTGCCAGCAGCGTAAGCCTATCCGGGACAGGGGGCGGCCTCTATGGCTACACCTTC
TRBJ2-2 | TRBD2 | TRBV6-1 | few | CASSVGLAGVNGELFF | TGTGCCAGCAGTGTGGGTCTAGCGGGAGTTAACGGGGAGCTGTTTTTT
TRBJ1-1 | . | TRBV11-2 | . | CASSLYGKNTEAFF | TGTGCCAGCAGCTTATACGGCAAGAACACTGAAGCTTTCTTT
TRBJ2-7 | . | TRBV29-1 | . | CSVPVQGRAYEQYF | TGCAGCGTCCCTGTGCAGGGGAGGGCGTACGAGCAGTACTTC
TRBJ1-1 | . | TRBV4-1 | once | CASSPIGSRDKAFF | TGCGCCAGCAGCCCCATTGGTTCCAGGGATAAAGCTTTCTTT
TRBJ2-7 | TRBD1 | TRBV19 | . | CASSIGTGGVEQYF | TGTGCCAGTAGTATAGGGACAGGGGGCGTCGAGCAGTACTTC
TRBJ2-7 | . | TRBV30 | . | CAWSASTTGRNLF | TGTGCCTGGAGTGCCTCAACCACGGGGCGCAACCTCTTC
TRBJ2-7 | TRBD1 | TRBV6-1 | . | CASSVQGASSYEQYF | TGTGCCAGCAGTGTGCAGGGGGCTTCGTCCTACGAGCAGTACTTC
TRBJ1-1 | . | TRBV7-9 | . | CASSSDPAWNTEAFF | TGTGCCAGCAGCTCCGACCCCGCCTGGAACACTGAAGCTTTCTTT
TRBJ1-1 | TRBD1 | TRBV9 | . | CASSATGVRTEAFF | TGTGCCAGCAGCGCGACAGGGGTACGGACTGAAGCTTTCTTT
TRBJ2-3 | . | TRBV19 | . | CASSSRITDTQYF | TGTGCCAGTAGTTCCCGGATCACAGATACGCAGTATTTT
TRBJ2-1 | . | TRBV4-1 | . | CASSPPLSSEQFF | TGCGCCAGCAGCCCACCGCTATCGAGTGAGCAGTTCTTC
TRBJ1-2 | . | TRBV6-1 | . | CASVGRGPFYGYTF | TGTGCCAGCGTAGGGCGGGGGCCTTTCTATGGCTACACCTTC
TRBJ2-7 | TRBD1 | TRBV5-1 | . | CASSLNTGTAHYEQYF | TGCGCCAGCAGCTTGAATACCGGGACAGCCCACTACGAGCAGTACTTC
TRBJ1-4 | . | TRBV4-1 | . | CASSQDRGSGEKLFF | TGCGCCAGCAGCCAAGATCGGGGAAGTGGGGAAAAACTGTTTTTT
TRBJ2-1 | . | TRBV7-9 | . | CASSLVSGYEQFF | TGTGCCAGCAGCTTAGTTTCGGGTTATGAGCAGTTCTTC
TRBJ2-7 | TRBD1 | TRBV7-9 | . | CASSTPGGSPYEQYF | TGTGCCAGCAGCACTCCAGGGGGCTCGCCCTACGAGCAGTACTTC
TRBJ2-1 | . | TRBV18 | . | CASSPFMARGVDEQFF | TGTGCCAGCTCACCATTTATGGCAAGGGGTGTCGATGAGCAGTTCTTC
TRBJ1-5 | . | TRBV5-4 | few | CASSTYGTTTQHF | TGTGCCAGCAGCACCTACGGGACAACGACCCAGCATTTT
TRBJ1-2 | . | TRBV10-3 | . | CAISESQVYGYTF | TGTGCCATCAGTGAGTCGCAAGTTTATGGCTACACCTTC
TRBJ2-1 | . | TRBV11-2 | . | CASSPLALGGNEQFF | TGTGCCAGCAGCCCTCTAGCCCTCGGGGGCAATGAGCAGTTCTTC
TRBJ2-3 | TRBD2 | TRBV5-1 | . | CASSRGLAGVFGDTQYF | TGCGCCAGCAGCAGGGGACTAGCGGGAGTCTTTGGAGATACGCAGTATTTT
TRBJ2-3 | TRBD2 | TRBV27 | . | CASSPLLAGVTDTQYF | TGTGCCAGCAGTCCCCTTTTAGCGGGAGTCACAGATACGCAGTATTTT
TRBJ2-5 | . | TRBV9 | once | CASRGCRGPSLDHETQYF | TGTGCCAGCCGGGGGTGCCGGGGACCAAGTCTGGACCACGAGACCCAGTACTTC
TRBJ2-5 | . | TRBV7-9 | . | CASSSYQETQYF | TGTGCCAGCAGCTCGTACCAAGAGACCCAGTACTTC
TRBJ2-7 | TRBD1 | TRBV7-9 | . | CASSSGDRPYEQYF | TGTGCCAGCAGCTCCGGGGACAGGCCCTACGAGCAGTACTTC